The present TCR beta chain was sequenced within a study of CD8 T cells in Susac syndrome. For the study at large: When blood was collected, patients with Susac syndrome were therapy-naive, were taking corticosteroids, or were receiving intravenous immunoglobulin alone.

It was with random hexamers that about 0.45 to 1 ug RNA was reverse transcribed. TCRdb analysed the immunoSEQ multiplex PCR reads with MiXCR anew, one entry per CDR3 protein. Altogether approximately 74,000 distinct CDR3 sequences are present, more than 85% being singletons, with the ten largest covering around 0.48%. This CDR3 region has 15 residues. The germline V and J ends were trimmed by 8 bases and 0 bases, with 17 bases remaining between them. Input material: CD4+ T cells from PBMCs. This TCR came from a human donor with Susac syndrome. J is TRBJ2-7 and V is TRBV12-3 or TRBV12-4, with D tentatively TRBD1 (6 bases). The CDR3 loop reads CASGVRQDRSYEQYF. CDR3 coding DNA: TGTGCCAGCGGGGTCCGACAGGACCGCTCCTACGAGCAGTACTTC.